The text below deals with one T cell receptor beta chain. This record comes from a study of control samples from healthy donors and cancer patients. Produced via immunoSEQ multiplex PCR; TCRdb's table is partial and in-frame only. The sample holds 90,000 to 110,000 clones, about 89% seen once. Germline CDR1 reads WSHSY; CDR2 reads SAAADI. Trimming shortened V by 10 bases and J by 6 bases, and 12 bases separated the two germline ends. The CDR3 sequence is 12 residues long. The chain recombines TRBV10-2 with TRBJ2-2, with a possible D match to TRBD1 (6 bases). This clonotype was sampled from a woman between 45 and 65 years old in good health. Sequences were obtained from blood. CDR3 loop: CATREGAGELFF. The CDR3 coding sequence is TGCGCCACCCGAGAGGGGGCCGGGGAGCTGTTTTTT.